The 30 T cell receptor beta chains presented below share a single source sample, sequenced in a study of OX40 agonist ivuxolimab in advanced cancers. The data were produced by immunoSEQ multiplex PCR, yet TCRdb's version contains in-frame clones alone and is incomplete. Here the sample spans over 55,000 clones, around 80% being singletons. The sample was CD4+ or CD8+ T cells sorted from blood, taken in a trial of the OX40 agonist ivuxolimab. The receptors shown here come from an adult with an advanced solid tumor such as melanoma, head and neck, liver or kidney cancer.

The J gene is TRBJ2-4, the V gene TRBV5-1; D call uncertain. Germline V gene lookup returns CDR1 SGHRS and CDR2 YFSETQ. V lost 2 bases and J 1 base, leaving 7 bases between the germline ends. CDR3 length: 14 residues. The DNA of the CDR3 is TGCGCCAGCAGCTTTGGAGTGGCCAAAAACATTCAGTACTTC. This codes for CASSFGVAKNIQYF.

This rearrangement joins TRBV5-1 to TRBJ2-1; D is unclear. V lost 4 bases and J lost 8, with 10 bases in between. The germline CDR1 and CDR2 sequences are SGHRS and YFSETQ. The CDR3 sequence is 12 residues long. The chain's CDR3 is CASSDVDHEQFF. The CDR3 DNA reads TGCGCCAGCAGCGATGTGGACCATGAGCAGTTCTTC.

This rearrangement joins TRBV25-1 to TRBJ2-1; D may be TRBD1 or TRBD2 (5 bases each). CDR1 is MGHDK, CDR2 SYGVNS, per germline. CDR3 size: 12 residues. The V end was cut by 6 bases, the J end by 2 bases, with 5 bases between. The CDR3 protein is CASRGAYNEQFF. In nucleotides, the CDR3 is TGTGCCAGCAGGGGGGCCTACAATGAGCAGTTCTTC.

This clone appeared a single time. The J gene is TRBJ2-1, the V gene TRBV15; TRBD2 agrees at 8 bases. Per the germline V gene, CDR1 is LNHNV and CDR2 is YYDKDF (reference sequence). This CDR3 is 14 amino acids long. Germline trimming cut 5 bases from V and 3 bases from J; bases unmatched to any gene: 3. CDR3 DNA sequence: TGTGCCACCAGCGGGACTAGTATCTACAATGAGCAGTTCTTC. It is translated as CATSGTSIYNEQFF. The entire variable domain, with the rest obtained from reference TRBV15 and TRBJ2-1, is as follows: DAMVIQNPRYQVTQFGKPVTLSCSQTLNHNVMYWYQQKSSQAPKLLFHYYDKDFNNEADTPDNFQSRRPNTSFCFLDIRSPGLGDTAMYLCATSGTSIYNEQFFGPGTRLTVL.

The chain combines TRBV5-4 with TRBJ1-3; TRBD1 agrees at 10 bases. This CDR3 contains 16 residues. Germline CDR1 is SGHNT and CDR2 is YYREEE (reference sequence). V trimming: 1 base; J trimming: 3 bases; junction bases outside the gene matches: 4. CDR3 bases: TGTGCCAGCAGCTTGCCAGGACAGGGGGTTGGAAACACCATATATTTT. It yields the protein CASSLPGQGVGNTIYF.

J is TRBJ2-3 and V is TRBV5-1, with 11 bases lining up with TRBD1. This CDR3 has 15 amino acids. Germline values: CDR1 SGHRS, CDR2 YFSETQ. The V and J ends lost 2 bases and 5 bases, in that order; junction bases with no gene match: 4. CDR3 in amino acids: CASSFGTGGRDTQYF. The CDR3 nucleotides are TGCGCCAGCAGCTTCGGGACAGGGGGAAGAGATACGCAGTATTTT.

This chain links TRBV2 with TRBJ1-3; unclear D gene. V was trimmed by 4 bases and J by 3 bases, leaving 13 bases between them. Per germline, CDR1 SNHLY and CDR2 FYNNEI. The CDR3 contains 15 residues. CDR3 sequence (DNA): TGTGCCAGCAGTGCCGGGCCTGCATATGGAAACACCATATATTTT. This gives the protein CASSAGPAYGNTIYF.

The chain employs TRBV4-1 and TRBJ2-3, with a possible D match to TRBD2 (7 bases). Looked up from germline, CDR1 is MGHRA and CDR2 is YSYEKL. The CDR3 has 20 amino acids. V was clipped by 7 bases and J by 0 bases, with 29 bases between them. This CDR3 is CASTPEGGAGFLLSTDTQYF. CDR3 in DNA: TGCGCCAGCACCCCAGAGGGGGGGGCGGGATTTCTATTGAGCACAGATACGCAGTATTTT.

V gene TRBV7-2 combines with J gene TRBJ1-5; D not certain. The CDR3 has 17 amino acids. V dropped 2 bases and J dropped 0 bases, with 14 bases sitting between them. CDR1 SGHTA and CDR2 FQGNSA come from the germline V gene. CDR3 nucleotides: TGTGCCAGCAGCTTATTGGCGTCACACGCTAGCAATCAGCCCCAGCATTTT. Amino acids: CASSLLASHASNQPQHF.

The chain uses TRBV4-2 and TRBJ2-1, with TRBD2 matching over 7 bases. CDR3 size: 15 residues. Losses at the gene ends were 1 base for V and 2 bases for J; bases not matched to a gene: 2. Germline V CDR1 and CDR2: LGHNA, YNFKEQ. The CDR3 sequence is CASSQGTSAYNEQFF. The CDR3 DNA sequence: TGTGCCAGCAGCCAAGGTACTAGCGCCTACAATGAGCAGTTCTTC.

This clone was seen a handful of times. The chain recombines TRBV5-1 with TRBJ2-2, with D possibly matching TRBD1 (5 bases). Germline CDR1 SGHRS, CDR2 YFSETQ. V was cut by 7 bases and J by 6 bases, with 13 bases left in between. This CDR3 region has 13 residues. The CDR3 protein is CASARAGSGELFF. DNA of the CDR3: TGCGCCAGCGCCCGGGCAGGGTCCGGGGAGCTGTTTTTT.

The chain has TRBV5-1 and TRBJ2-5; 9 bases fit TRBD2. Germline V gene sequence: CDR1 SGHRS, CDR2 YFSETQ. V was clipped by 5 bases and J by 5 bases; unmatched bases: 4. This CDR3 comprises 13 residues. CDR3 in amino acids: CASRWREGETQYF. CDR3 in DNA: TGCGCCAGCAGATGGCGGGAGGGGGAGACCCAGTACTTC.

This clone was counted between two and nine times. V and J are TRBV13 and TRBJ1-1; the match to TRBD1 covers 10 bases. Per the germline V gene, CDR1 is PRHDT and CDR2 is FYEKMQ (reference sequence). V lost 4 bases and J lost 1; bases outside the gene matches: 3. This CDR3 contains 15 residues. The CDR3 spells CASSSRDRGNTEAFF. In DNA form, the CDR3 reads TGTGCCAGCAGCTCCAGGGACAGGGGGAACACTGAAGCTTTCTTT.

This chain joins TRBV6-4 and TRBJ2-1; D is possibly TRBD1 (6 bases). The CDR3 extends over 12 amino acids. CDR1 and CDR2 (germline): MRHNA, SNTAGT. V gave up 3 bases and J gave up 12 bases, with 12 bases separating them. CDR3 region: CASSDQQGRQFF. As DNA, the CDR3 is TGTGCCAGCAGTGATCAACAGGGTAGGCAGTTCTTC.

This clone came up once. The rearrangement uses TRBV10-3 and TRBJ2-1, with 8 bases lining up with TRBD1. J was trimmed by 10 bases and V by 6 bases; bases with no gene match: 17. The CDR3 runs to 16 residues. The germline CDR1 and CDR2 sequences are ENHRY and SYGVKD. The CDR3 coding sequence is TGTGCCATCAGAGGAGGCTTGGGACAGGATCCTCAGGAGCAGTTCTTC. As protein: CAIRGGLGQDPQEQFF.

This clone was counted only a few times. CDR3 residues: CASSYLGPLNTEAFF. CDR3 DNA sequence: TGTGCCAGCAGTTACTTAGGACCCCTGAACACTGAAGCTTTCTTT. The chain combines TRBV6-6 with TRBJ1-1; no clear D gene. V was trimmed by 1 base and J by 0 bases, leaving 9 bases between them. Germline V CDR1 and CDR2: MNHNY, SVGAGI (reference sequence). The CDR3 sequence is 15 residues long.

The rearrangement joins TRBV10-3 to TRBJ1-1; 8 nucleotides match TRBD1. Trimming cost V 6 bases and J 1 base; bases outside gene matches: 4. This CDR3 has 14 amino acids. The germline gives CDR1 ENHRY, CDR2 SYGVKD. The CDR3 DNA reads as TGTGCCATCAGGGGGGGACAGGCGAACACTGAAGCTTTCTTT. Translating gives CAIRGGQANTEAFF.

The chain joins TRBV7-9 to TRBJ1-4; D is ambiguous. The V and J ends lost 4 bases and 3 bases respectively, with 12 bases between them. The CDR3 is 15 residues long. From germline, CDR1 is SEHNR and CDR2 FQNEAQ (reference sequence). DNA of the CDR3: TGTGCCAGCAGCTCCTACAGAATTGCTAATGAAAAACTGTTTTTT. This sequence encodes CASSSYRIANEKLFF.

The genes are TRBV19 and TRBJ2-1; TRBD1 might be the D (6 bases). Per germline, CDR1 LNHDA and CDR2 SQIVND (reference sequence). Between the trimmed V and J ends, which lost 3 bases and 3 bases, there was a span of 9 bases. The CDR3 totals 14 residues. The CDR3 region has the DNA TGTGCCAGTAGTATCCGGGACAACTACAATGAGCAGTTCTTC. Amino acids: CASSIRDNYNEQFF.

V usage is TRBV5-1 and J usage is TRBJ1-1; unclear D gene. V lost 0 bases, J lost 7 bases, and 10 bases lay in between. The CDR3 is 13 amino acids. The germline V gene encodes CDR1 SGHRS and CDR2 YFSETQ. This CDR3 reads CASSLGHAGEAFF. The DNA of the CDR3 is TGCGCCAGCAGCTTGGGACACGCCGGTGAAGCTTTCTTT. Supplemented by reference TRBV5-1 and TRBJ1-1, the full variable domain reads KAGVTQTPRYLIKTRGQQVTLSCSPISGHRSVSWYQQTPGQGLQFLFEYFSETQRNKGNFPGRFSGRQFSNSRSEMNVSTLELGDSALYLCASSLGHAGEAFFGQGTRLTVV.

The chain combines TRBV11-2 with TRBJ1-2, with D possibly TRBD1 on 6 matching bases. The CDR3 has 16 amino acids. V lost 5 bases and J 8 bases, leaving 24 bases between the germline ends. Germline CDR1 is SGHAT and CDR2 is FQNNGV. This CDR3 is CASSPIGGRRLEGYTF. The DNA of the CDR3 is TGTGCCAGCAGCCCCATAGGGGGTAGGAGGTTGGAAGGCTACACCTTC.

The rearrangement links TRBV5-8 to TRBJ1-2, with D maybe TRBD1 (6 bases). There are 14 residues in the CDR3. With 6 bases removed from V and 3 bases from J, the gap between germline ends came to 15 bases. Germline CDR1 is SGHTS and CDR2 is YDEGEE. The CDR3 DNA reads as TGTGCCAGCATCAGGGGAGGTCCCTACTATGGCTACACCTTC. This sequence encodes CASIRGGPYYGYTF.

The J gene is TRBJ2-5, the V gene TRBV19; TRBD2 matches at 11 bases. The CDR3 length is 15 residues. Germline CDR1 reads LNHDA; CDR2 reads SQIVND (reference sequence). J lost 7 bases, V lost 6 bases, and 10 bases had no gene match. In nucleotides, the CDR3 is TGTGCCAGTAGATTAGGACTAGCGGGCGAGTGGACCCAGTACTTC. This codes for CASRLGLAGEWTQYF.

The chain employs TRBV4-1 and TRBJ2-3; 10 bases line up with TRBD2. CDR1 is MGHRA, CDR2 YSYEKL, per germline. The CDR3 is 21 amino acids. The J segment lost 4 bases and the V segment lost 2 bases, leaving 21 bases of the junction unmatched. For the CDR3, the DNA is TGCGCCAGCAGCCAACAAGAGCTAGCGGGAGAGATATTTAGGAGAGCAGATACGCAGTATTTT. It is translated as CASSQQELAGEIFRRADTQYF.

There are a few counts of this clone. CDR3 region: CASSSSGQGRDEKLFF. The CDR3 coding sequence is TGTGCCAGCAGCTCCTCAGGACAGGGAAGAGATGAAAAACTGTTTTTT. V is TRBV7-9 and J is TRBJ1-4; 8 bases align to TRBD1. Germline loops: CDR1 SEHNR, CDR2 FQNEAQ (reference sequence). The CDR3 is made up of 16 amino acids. V was clipped by 4 bases and J by 6 bases; unmatched bases: 10.

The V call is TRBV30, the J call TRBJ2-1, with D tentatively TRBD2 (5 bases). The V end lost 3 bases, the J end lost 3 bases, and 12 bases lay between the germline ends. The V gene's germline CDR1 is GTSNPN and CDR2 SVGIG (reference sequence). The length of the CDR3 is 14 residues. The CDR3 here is CAWSRNRDYNEQFF. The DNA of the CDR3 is TGTGCCTGGAGCCGGAACCGGGACTACAATGAGCAGTTCTTC.

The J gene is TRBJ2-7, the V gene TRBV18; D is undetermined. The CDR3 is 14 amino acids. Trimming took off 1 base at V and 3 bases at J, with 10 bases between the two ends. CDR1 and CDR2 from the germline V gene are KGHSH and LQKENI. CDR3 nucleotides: TGTGCCAGCTCACCACTATCTGTGGTCTACGAGCAGTACTTC. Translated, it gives CASSPLSVVYEQYF.

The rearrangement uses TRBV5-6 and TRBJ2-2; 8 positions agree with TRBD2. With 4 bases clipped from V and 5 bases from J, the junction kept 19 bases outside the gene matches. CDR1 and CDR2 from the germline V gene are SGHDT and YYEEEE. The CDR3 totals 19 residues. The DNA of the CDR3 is TGTGCCAGCAGCCTTCGGGGCGGGGGGCTAGCGGGTAGGACCGGGGAGCTGTTTTTT. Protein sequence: CASSLRGGGLAGRTGELFF.

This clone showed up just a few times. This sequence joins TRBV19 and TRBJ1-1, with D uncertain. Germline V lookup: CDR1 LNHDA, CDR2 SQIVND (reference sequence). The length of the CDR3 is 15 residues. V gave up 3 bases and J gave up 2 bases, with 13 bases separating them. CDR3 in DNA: TGTGCCAGTAGTATCCTCGCCGGGTTTAACACTGAAGCTTTCTTT. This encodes CASSILAGFNTEAFF.

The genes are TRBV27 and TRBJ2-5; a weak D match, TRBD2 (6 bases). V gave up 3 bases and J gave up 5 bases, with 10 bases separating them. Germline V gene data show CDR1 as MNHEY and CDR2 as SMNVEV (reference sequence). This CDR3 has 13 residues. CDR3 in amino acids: CASSFRRGETQYF. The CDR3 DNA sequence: TGTGCCAGCAGTTTTCGCCGGGGGGAGACCCAGTACTTC.